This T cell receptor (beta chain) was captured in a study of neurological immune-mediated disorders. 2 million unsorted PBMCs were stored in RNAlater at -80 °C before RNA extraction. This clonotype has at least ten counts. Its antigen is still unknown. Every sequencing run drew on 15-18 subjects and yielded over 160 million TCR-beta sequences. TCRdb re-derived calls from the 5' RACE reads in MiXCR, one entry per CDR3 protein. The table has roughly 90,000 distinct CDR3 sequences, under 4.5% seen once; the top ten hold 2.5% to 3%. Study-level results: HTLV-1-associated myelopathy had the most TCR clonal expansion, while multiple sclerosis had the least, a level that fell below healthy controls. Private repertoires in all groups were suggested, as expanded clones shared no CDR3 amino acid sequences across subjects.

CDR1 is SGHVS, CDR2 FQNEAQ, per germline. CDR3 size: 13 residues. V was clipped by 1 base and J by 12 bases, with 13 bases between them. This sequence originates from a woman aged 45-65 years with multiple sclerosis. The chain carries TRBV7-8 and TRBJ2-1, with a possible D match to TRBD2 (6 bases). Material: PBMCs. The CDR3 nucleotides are TGTGCCAGCAGCTTAGGACTAGAAGTCACGCAGTTCTTC. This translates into CASSLGLEVTQFF.